This note documents a single TCR beta chain sequence. In its sample, this clone was seen once. The specificity of this receptor is unknown. No quality values exist for individual bases; no much larger clone is one base distant. The data derive from a study of T cell responses to AZD1222 COVID-19 vaccine (dated by TCRdb to about 2021). Regarding the research as a whole: TCR sequencing covered 230 or so trial participants: 200 to 210 given two doses of AZD1222 and 26 given two doses of MenACWY control vaccine. Enrollment into the trials was organized by age into subgroups of 18-55, 56-69 and 70-plus years, and those subgroups contained approximately 150, 30 and 60 TCR-sequenced participants, respectively. Study-level results and caveats: Most participants were white British and females outnumbered males, and the authors suggested that clonal diversity may have been underestimated. Vaccine-associated CD4 TCRs spanned the whole spike protein, with dominant responses in regions 160-218 and 743-854. After two AZD1222 doses, spike-specific TCR breadth and depth were significantly higher than at day 0 and than in MenACWY recipients. Reportedly, close to half of the unique spike-specific TCRs recognized epitopes lying outside the regions that are mutated in the B.1.351 and B.1.1.7 variants. Because no day 14 peak-response samples were available, repertoires were characterized only after the peak T cell response. Conclusions about previously exposed vaccinees were limited because only 6 or 7 AZD1222 recipients were SARS-CoV-2 seropositive at baseline. In the small 56-69-year group, the increase in depth fell short of significance, most likely because of low power.

The time point label for this specimen denotes: about 28 days (+/-7) after the second vaccine dose. Because spike-specific TCR depth and breadth did not differ between the two schedules, AZD1222 recipients who got a second dose at roughly 4 weeks were pooled with those who got a second dose at roughly 12 weeks. Samples from vaccinated people were obtained from the UK trials COV001 and COV002, which included a single-blind randomized controlled phase 2/3 trial of AZD1222 (ChAdOx1 nCoV-19) in healthy adults. Trial participant PBMC samples were collected at day 0 and day 28 after the second dose for TCRbeta chain sequencing. The CDR3 regions of human TCRbeta chains were analyzed by immunosequencing. The authors' analysis ran thus. Repertoire TCRs were matched against a reference library of SARS-CoV-2-specific TCRs generated with the MIRA antigen-specificity platform. Breadth was defined as the fraction of unique TCRs that were SARS-CoV-2-associated. Depth was defined as the fraction of total T cells that were SARS-CoV-2-associated. Using the MIRA data, each spike-specific TCR was assigned both to the spike region to which the TCR was reactive and to a CD4 or CD8 class. Log10-transformed breadth and depth values were compared by one-way ANOVA with Sidak's multiple comparisons tests. Entries here come from immuneACCESS through TCRdb and include only in-frame sequences with V and J called. Some clones fail to appear in such tables; in the studies checked, an unresolved V gene covers under half of the shortfall, and the cause of the remainder is unknown. D and trimming come from the DNA, and the V and J calls and clone size come from that table. The sample has around 180,000 clones on record, 94% of them singletons. Around 1.6% of the sample goes to the ten largest clones.

The germline V gene specifies MNHEY as CDR1 and SVGAGI as CDR2. From cysteine to phenylalanine, the CDR3 is 13 amino acids long. Only the CDR3 DNA is retained, 39 bases long and in frame from the first base. The V and J ends are trimmed by 6 bases and 7 bases, leaving 13 bases between them. The chain is made from TRBV6-5 and TRBJ1-3; possibly the D gene is TRBD1, per 5 matching bases. The sequence was collected from an adult who received the AZD1222 COVID-19 vaccine. The sequences come from peripheral blood, collected 28 days after the second AZD1222 dose. The CDR3 corresponds to CASREGTANTIYF. The DNA sequence follows: TGTGCCAGCAGGGAGGGGACGGCGAACACCATATATTTT.